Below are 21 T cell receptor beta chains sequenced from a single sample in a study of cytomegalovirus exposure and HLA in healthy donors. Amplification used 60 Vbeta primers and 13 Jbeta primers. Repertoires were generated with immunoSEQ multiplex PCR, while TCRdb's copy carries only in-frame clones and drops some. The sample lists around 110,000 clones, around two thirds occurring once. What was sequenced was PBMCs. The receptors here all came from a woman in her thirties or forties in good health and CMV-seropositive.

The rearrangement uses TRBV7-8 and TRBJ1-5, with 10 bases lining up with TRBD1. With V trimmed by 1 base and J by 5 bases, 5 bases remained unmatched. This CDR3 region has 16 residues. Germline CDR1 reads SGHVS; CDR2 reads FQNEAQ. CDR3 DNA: TGTGCCAGCAGCTTAGGAGGGACAGGGGCGGATCAGCCCCAGCATTTT. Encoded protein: CASSLGGTGADQPQHF. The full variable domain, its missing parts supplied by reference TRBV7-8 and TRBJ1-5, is GAGVSQSPRYKVAKRGQDVALRCDPISGHVSLFWYQQALGQGPEFLTYFQNEAQLDKSGLPSDRFFAERPEGSVSTLKIQRTQQEDSAVYLCASSLGGTGADQPQHFGDGTRLSIL.

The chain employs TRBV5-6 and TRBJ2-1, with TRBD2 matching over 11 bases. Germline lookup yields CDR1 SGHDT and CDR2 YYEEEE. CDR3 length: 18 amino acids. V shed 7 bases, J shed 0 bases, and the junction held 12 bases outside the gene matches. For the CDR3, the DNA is TGTGCCAGCGCAACCGGGACTAGCGGTGTGACCTCCTACAATGAGCAGTTCTTC. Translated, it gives CASATGTSGVTSYNEQFF.

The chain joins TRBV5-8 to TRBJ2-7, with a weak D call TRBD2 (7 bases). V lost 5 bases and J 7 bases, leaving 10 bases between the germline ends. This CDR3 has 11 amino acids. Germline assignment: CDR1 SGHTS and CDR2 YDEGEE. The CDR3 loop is CASRGGAEQYF. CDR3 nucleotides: TGTGCCAGCAGGGGGGGGGCTGAGCAGTACTTC.

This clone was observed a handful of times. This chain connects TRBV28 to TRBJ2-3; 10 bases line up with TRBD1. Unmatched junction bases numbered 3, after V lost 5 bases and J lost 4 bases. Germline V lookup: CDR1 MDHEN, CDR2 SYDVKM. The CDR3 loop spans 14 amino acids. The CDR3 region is CASSLTGGPDTQYF. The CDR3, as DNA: TGTGCCAGCAGTCTGACAGGGGGCCCAGATACGCAGTATTTT.

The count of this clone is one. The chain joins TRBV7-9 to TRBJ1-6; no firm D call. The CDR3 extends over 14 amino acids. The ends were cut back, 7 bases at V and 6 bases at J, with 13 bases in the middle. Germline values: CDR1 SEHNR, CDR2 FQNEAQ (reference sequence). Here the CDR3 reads CASTKAGGNSPLHF. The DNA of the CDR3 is TGTGCCAGCACTAAAGCGGGTGGTAATTCACCCCTCCACTTT.

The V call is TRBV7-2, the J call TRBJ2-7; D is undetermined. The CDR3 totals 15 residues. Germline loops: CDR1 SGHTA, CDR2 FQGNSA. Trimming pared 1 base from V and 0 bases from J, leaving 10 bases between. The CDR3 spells CASSLGASYSYEQYF. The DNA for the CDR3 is TGTGCCAGCAGCTTAGGGGCCAGCTACTCCTACGAGCAGTACTTC.

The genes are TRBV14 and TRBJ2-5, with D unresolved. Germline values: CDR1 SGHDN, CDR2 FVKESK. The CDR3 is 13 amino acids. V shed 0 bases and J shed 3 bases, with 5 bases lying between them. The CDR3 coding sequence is TGTGCCAGCAGCCAAGATCTAGAAGAGACCCAGTACTTC. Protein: CASSQDLEETQYF.

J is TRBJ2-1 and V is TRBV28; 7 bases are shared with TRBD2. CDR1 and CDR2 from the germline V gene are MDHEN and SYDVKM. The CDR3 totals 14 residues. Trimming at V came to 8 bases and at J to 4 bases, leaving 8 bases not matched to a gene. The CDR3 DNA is TGTGCCAGCTCCACCCTGGGACTATACAATGAGCAGTTCTTC. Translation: CASSTLGLYNEQFF. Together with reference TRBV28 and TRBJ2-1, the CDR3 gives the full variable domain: DVKVTQSSRYLVKRTGEKVFLECVQDMDHENMFWYRQDPGLGLRLIYFSYDVKMKEKGDIPEGYSVSREKKERFSLILESASTNQTSMYLCASSTLGLYNEQFFGPGTRLTVL.

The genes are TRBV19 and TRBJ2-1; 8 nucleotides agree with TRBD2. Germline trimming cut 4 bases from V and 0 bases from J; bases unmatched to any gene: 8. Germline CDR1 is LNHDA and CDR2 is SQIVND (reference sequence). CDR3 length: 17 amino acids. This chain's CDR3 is CASSTIGSGSSYNEQFF. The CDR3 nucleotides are TGTGCCAGTAGTACCATAGGCAGCGGGAGCTCCTACAATGAGCAGTTCTTC.

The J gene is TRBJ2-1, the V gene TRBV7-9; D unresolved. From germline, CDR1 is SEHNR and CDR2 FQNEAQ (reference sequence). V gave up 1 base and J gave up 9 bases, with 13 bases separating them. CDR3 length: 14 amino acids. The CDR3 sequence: CASSLVTDSGEQFF. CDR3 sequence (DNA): TGTGCCAGCAGCTTAGTCACGGATTCGGGTGAGCAGTTCTTC.

The CDR3: CASSPDSTYNEQFF. DNA of the CDR3: TGTGCCAGCAGCCCGGACTCTACCTACAATGAGCAGTTCTTC. The chain has TRBV5-6 and TRBJ2-1; D is possibly TRBD2 (5 bases). This CDR3 comprises 14 residues. Germline V gene lookup returns CDR1 SGHDT and CDR2 YYEEEE. V dropped 4 bases and J dropped 2 bases, with 10 bases sitting between them.

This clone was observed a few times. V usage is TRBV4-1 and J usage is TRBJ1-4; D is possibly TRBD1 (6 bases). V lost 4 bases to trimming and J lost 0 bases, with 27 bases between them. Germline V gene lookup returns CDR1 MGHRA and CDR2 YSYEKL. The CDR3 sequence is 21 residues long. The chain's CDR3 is CASSPLGAPGTEHATNEKLFF. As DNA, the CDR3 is TGCGCCAGCAGCCCCCTGGGGGCCCCCGGAACCGAACACGCAACTAATGAAAAACTGTTTTTT.

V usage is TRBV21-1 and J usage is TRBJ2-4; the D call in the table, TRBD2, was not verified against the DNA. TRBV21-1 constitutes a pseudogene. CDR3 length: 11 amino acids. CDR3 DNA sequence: TGTGCCAGCAGCAACTGCCGGTTATTGAGGTTC. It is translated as CASSNCRLLRF.

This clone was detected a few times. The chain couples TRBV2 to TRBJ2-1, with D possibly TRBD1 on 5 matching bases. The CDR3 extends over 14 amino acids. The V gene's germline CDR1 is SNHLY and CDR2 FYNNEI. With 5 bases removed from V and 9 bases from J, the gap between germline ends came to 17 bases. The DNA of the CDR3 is TGTGCCAGCAGTCGTGAAGGTGGGGCAGCTGAGCAGTTCTTC. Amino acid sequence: CASSREGGAAEQFF.

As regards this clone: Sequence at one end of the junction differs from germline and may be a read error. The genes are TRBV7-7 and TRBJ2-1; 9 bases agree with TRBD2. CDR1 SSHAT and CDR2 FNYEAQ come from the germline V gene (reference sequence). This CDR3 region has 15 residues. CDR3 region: CASSLGAGGLNEQFF. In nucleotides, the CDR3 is TGTGCTAGCAGCTTAGGAGCGGGAGGTTTAAATGAGCAGTTCTTC.

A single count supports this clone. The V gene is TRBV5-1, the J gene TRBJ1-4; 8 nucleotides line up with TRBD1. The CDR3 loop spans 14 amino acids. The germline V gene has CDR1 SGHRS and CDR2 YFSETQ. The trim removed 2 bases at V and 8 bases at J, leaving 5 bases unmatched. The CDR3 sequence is CASSFGQGAEKLFF. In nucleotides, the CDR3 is TGCGCCAGCAGCTTTGGCCAGGGGGCCGAAAAACTGTTTTTT. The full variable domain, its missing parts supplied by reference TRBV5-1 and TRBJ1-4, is KAGVTQTPRYLIKTRGQQVTLSCSPISGHRSVSWYQQTPGQGLQFLFEYFSETQRNKGNFPGRFSGRQFSNSRSEMNVSTLELGDSALYLCASSFGQGAEKLFFGSGTQLSVL.

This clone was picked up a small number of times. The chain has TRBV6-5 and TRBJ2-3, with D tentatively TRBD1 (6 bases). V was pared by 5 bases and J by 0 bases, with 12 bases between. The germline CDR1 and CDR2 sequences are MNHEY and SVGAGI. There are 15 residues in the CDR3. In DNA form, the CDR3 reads TGTGCCAGCAGTCCCGGGACAAGTAGCACAGATACGCAGTATTTT. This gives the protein CASSPGTSSTDTQYF.

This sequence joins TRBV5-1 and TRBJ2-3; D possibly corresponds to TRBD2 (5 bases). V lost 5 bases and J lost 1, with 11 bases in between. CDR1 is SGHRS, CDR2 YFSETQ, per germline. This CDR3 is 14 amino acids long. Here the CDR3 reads CASRGSLGTDTQYF. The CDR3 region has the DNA TGCGCCAGCAGGGGGAGCCTAGGCACAGATACGCAGTATTTT. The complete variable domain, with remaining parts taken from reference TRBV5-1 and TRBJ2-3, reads KAGVTQTPRYLIKTRGQQVTLSCSPISGHRSVSWYQQTPGQGLQFLFEYFSETQRNKGNFPGRFSGRQFSNSRSEMNVSTLELGDSALYLCASRGSLGTDTQYFGPGTRLTVL.

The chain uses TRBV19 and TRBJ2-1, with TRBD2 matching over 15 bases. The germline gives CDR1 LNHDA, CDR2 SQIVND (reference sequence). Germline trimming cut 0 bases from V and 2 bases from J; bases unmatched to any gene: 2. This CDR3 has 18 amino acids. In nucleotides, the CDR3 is TGTGCCAGTAGTATAGAGGGACTAGCGGGAGGCCCCTACAATGAGCAGTTCTTC. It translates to CASSIEGLAGGPYNEQFF.

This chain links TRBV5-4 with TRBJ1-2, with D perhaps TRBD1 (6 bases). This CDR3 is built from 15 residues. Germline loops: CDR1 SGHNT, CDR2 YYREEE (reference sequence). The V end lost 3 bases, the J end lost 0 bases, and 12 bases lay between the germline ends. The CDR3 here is CASSSGQTANYGYTF. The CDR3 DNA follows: TGTGCCAGCAGCTCCGGACAGACCGCTAACTATGGCTACACCTTC.

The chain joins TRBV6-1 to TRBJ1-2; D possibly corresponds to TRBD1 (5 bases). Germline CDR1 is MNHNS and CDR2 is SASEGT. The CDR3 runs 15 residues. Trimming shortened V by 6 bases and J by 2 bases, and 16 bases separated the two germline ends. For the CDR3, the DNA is TGTGCCAGCAGCGACTACGGGGGGTTAAACTATGGCTACACCTTC. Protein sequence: CASSDYGGLNYGYTF.